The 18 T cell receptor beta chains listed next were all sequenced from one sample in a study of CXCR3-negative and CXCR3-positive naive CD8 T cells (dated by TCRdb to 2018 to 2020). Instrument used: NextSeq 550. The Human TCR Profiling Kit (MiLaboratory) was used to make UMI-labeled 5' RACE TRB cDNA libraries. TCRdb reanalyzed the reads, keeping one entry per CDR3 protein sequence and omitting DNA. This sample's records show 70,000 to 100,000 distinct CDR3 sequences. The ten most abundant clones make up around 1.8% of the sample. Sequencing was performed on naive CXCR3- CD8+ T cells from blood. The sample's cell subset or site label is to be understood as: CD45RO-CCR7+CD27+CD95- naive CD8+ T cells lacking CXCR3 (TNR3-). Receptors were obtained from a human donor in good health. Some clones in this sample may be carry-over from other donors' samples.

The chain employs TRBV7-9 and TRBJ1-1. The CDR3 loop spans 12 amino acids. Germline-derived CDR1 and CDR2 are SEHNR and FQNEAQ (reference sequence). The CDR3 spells CASSSSNTEAFF.

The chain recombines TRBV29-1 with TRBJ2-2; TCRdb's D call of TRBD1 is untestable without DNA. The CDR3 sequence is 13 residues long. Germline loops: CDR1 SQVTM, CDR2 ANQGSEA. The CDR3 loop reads CSDRDSHTGELFF.

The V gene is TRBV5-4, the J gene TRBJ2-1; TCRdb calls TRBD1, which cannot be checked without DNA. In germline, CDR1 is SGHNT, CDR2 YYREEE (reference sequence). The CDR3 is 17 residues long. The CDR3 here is CASSLRQNLILYNEQFF.

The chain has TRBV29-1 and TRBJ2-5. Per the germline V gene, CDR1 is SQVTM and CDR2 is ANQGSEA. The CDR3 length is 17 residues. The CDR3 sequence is CSVEDFNASSGQETQYF.

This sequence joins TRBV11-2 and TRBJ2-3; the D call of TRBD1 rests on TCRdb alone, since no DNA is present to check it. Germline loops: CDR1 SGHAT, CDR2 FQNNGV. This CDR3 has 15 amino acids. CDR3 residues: CASSFDRGPMVTQYF.

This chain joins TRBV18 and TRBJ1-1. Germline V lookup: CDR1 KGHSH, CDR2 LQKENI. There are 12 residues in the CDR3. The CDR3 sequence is CASSQVNTEAFF.

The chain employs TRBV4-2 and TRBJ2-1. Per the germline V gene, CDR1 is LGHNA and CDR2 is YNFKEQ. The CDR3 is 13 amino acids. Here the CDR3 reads CASSQGSINEQFF.

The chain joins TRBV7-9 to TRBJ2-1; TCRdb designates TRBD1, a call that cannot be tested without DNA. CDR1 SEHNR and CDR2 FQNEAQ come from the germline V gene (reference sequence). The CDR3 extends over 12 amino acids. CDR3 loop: CASSAPRDDRFF.

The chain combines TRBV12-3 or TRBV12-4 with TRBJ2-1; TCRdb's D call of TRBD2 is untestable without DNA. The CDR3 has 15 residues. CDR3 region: CASSTSGTRYNEQFF.

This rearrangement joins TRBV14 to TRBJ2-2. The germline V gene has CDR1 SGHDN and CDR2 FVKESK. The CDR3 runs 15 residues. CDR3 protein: CASSQAGSGTGELFF.

The CDR3 loop is CASSKWDRGPEAFF. V usage is TRBV21-1 and J usage is TRBJ1-1; the D call from TCRdb, TRBD1, cannot be confirmed without DNA. TRBV21-1 counts as a pseudogene. The CDR3 runs 14 residues.

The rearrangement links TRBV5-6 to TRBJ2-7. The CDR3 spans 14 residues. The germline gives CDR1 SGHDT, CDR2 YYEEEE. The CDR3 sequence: CASSLGRSSYEQYF. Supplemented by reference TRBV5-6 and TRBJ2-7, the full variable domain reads DAGVTQSPTHLIKTRGQQVTLRCSPKSGHDTVSWYQQALGQGPQFIFQYYEEEERQRGNFPDRFSGHQFPNYSSELNVNALLLGDSALYLCASSLGRSSYEQYFGPGTRLTVT.

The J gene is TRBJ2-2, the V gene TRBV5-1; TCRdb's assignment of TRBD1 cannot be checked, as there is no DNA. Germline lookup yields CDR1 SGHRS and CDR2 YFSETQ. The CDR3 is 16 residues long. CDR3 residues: CASSLTGRQVAGELFF.

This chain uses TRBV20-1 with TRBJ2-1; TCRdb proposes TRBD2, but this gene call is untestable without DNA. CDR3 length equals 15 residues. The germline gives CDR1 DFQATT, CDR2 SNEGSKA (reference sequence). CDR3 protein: CSASRGLEYYNEQFF.

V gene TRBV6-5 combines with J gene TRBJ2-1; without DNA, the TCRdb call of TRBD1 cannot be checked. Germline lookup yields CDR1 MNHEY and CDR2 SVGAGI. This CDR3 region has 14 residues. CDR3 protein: CASSPSWGPREQFF.

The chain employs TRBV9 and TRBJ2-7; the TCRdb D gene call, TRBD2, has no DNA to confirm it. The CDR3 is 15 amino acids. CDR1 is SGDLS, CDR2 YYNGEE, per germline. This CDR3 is CASSKGLAGVSEQYF.

The CDR3 protein is CSVEDLQGSNEQFF. This sequence joins TRBV29-1 and TRBJ2-1. The CDR3 has 14 amino acids. Germline assignment: CDR1 SQVTM and CDR2 ANQGSEA.

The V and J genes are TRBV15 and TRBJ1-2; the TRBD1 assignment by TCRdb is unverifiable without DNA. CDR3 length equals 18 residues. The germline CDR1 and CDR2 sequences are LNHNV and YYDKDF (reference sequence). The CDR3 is CATSREEQGINLDYGYTF.